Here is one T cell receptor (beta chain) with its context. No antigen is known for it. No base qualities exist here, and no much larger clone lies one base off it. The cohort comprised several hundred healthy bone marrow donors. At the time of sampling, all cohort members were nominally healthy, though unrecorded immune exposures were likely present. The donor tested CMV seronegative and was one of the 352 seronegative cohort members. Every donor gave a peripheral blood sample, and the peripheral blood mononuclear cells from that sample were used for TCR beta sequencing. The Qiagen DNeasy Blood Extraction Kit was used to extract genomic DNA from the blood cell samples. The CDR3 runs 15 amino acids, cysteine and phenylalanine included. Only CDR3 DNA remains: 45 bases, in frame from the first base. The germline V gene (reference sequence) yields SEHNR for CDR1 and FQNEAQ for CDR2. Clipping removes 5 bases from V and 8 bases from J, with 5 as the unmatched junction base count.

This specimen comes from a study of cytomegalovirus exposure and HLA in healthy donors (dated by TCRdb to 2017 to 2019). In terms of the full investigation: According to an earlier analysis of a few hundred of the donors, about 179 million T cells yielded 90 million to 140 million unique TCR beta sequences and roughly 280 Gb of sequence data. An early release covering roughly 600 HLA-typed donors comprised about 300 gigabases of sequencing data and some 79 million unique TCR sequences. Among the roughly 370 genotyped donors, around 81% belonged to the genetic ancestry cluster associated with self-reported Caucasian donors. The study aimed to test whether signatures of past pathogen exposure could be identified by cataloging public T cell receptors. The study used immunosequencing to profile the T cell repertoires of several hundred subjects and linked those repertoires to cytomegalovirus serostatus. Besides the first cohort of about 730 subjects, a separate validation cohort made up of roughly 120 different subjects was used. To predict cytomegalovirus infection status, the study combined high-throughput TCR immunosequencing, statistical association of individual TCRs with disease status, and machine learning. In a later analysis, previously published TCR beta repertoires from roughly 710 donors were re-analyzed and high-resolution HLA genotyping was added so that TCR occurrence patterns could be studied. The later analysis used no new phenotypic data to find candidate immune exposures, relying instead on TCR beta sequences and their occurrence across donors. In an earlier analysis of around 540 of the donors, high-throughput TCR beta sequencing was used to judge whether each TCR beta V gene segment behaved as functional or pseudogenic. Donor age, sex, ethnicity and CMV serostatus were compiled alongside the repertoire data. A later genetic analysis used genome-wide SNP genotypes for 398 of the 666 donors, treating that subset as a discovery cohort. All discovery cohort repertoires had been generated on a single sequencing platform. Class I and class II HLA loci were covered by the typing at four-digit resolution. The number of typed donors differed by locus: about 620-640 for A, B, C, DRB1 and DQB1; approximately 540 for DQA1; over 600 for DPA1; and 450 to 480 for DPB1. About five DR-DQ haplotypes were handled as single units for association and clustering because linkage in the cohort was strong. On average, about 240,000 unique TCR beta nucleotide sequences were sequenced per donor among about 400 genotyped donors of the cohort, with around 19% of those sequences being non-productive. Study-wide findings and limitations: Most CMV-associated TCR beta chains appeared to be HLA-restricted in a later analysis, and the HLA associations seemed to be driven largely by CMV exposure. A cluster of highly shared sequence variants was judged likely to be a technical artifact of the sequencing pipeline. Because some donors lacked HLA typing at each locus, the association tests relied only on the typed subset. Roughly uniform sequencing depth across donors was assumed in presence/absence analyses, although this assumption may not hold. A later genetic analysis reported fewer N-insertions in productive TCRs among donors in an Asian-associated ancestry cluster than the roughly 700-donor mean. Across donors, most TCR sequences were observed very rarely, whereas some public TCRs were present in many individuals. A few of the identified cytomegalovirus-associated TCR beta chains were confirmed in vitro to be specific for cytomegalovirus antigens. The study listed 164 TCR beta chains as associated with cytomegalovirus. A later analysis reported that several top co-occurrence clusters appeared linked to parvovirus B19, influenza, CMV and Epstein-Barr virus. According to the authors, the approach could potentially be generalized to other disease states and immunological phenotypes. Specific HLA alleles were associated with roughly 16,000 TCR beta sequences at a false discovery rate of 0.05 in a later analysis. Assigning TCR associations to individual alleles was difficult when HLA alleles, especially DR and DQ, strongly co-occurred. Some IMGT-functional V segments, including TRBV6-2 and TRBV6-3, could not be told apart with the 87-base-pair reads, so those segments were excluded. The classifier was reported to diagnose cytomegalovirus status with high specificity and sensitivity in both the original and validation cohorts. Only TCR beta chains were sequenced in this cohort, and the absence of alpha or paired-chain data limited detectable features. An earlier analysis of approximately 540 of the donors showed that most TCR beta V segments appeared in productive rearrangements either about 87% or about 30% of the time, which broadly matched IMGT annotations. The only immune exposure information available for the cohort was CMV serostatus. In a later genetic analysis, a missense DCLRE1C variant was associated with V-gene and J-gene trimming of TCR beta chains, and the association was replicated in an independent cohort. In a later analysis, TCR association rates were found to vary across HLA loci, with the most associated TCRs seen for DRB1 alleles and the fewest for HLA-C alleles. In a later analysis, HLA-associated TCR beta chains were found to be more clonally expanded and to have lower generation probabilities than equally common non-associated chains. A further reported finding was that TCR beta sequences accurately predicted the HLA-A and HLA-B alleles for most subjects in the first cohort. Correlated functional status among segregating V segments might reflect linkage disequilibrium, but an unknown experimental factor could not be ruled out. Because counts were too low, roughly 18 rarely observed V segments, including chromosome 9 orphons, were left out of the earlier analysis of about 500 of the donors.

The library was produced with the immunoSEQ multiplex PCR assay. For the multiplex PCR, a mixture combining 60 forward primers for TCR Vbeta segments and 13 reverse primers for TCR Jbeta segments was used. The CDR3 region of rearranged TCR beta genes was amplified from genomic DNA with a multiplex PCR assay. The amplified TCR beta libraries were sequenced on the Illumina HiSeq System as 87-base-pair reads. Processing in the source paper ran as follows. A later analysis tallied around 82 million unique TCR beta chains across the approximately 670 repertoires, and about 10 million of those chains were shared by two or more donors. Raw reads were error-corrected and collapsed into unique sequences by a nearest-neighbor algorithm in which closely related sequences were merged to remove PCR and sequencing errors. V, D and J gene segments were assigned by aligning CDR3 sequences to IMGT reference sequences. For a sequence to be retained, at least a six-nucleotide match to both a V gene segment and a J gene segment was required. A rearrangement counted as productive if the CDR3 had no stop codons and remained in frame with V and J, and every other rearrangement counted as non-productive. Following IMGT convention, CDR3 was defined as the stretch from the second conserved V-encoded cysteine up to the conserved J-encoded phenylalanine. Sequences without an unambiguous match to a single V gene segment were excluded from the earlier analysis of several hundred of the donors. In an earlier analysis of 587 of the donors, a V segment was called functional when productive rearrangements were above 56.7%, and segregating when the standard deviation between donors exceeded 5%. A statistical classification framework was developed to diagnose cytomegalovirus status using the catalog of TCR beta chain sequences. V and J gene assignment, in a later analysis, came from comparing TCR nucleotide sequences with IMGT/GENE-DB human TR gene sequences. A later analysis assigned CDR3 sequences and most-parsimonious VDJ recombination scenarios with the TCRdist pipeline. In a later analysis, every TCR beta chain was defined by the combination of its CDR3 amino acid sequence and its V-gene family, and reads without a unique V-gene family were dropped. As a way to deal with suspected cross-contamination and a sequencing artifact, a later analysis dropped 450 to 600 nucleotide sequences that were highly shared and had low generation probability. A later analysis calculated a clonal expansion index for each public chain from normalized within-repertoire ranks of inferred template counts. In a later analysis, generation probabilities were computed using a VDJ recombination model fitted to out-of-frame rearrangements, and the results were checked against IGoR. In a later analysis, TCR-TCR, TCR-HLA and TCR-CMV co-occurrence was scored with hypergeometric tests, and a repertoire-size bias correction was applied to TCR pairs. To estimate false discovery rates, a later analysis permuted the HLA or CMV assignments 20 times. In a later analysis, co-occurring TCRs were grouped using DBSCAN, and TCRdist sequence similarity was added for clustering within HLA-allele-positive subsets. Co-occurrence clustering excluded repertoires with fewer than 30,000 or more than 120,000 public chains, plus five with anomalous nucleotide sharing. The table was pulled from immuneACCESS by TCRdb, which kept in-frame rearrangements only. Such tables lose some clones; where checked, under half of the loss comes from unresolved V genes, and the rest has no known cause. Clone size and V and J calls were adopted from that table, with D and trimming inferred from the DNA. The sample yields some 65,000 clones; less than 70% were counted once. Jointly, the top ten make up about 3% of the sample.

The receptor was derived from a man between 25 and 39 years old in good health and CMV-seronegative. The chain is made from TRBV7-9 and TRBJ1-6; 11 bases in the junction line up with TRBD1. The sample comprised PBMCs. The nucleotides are TGTGCCAGCAGCCCCGGGGACAGGGGGTATTCACCCCTCCACTTT. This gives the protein CASSPGDRGYSPLHF. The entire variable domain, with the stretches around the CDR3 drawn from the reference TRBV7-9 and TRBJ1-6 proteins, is DTGVSQNPRHKITKRGQNVTFRCDPISEHNRLYWYRQTLGQGPEFLTYFQNEAQLEKSRLLSDRFSAERPKGSFSTLEIQRTEQGDSAMYLCASSPGDRGYSPLHFGNGTRLTVT.